This is a list of T cell receptor beta chains from one sample in a study of blood T cells in healthy people across ages. A single record per CDR3 protein comes from TCRdb applying MiXCR to the 5' RACE reads. The table records 1.6 million or so distinct CDR3 sequences, around 35% of them present only once. Specimen: blood. These receptor sequences come from a woman aged 25 to 45 in good health. The CDR3 runs from the conserved cysteine through the conserved F or W.

j_call: -; v_call: TRBV2; cdr3_aa: CASTEGRHAYEQYF
j_call: TRBJ2-4; v_call: TRBV27; cdr3_aa: CASSFNGNNIQYF
j_call: TRBJ2-3; v_call: TRBV2; cdr3_aa: CASQFLSTDTQYF
j_call: TRBJ2-3; v_call: TRBV6-5; cdr3_aa: CASSSGLAGAKTSTDTQYF
j_call: TRBJ2-7; v_call: TRBV27; cdr3_aa: CASSLKNGQTYEQYF
j_call: TRBJ2-2; v_call: TRBV7-9; cdr3_aa: CASSWGTSRVTGELFF
j_call: TRBJ2-1; v_call: TRBV6-2/TRBV6-3; cdr3_aa: CASGLAYSCNEQFF
j_call: TRBJ2-1; v_call: TRBV9; cdr3_aa: CASSVEAGVLNGQFF
j_call: TRBJ1-2; v_call: TRBV6-1; cdr3_aa: CASSAQRGTGYGYTF
j_call: TRBJ1-1; v_call: TRBV6-1; cdr3_aa: CASRSWLQVDTEAFF
j_call: TRBJ1-1; v_call: TRBV4-1; cdr3_aa: CASSQTRRDEAFF
j_call: TRBJ2-7; v_call: TRBV4-2; cdr3_aa: CASSPHGMGYEQYF
j_call: TRBJ2-7; v_call: TRBV6-1; cdr3_aa: CASGVGGFSSAEQYF
j_call: TRBJ2-2; v_call: TRBV13; cdr3_aa: CASSRGTGTVNTGELFF
j_call: TRBJ2-7; v_call: TRBV7-8; cdr3_aa: CASRRGTTYEQYF
j_call: TRBJ2-5; v_call: TRBV12-3/TRBV12-4; cdr3_aa: CASSSMFGTAGTSGGRWTQYF
j_call: TRBJ2-7; v_call: TRBV27; cdr3_aa: CASRTIQGVEQYF